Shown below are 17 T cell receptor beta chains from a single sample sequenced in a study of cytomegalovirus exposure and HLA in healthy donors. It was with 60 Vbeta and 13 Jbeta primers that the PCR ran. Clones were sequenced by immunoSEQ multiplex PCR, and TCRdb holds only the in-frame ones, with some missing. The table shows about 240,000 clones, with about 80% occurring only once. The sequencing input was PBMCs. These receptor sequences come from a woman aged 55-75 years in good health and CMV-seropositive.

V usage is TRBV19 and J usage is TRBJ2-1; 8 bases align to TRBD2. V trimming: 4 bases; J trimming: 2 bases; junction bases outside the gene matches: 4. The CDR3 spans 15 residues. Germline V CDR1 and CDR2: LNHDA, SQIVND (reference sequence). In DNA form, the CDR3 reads TGTGCCAGTAGTAGAAGCGGGAGCCCCTACAATGAGCAGTTCTTC. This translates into CASSRSGSPYNEQFF.

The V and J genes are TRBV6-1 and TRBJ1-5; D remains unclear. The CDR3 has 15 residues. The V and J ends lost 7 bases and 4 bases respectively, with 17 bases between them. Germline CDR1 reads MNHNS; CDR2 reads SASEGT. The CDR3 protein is CASKFEGGLNQPQHF. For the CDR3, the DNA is TGTGCCAGCAAGTTCGAGGGTGGACTAAATCAGCCCCAGCATTTT.

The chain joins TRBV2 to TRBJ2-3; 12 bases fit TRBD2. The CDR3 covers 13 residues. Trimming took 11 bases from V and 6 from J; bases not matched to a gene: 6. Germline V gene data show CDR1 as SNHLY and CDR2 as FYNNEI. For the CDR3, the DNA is TGTGCCTCTAGCGGGAGGGCCGTGGATACGCAGTATTTT. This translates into CASSGRAVDTQYF.

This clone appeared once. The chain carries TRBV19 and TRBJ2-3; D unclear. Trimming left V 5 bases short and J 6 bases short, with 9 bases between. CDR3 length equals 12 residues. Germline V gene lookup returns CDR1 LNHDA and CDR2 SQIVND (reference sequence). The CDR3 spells CASSVPLDTQYF. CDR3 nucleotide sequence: TGTGCCAGTAGTGTCCCCTTGGATACGCAGTATTTT.

The CDR3 DNA follows: TGTGCCAGCAGGGGAAGGGGTACCGGGGAGCTGTTTTTT. It codes for CASRGRGTGELFF. The chain joins TRBV7-3 to TRBJ2-2, with D possibly TRBD1 on 5 matching bases. The CDR3 has 13 amino acids. Germline V CDR1 and CDR2: SGHTA, FQGTGA. V lost 6 bases to trimming and J lost 5 bases, with 10 bases between them.

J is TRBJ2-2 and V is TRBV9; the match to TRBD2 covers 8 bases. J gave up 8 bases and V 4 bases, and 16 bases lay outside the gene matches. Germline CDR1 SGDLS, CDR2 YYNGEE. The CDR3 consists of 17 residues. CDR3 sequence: CASSPGSAGGPQGELFF. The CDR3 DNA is TGTGCCAGCAGCCCAGGGTCGGCGGGAGGCCCGCAGGGGGAGCTGTTTTTT.

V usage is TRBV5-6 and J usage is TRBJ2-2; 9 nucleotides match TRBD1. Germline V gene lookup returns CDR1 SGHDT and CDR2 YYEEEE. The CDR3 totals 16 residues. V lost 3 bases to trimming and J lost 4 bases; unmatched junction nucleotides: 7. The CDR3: CASSYPGQGSTGELFF. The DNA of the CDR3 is TGTGCCAGCAGCTACCCGGGACAGGGATCCACCGGGGAGCTGTTTTTT.

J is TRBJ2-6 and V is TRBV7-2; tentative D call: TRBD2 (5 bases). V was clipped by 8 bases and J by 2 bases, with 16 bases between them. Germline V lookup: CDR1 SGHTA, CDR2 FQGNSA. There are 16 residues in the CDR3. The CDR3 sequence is CASLFSWRTGANVLTF. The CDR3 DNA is TGTGCCAGCCTATTTAGTTGGAGGACTGGGGCCAACGTCCTGACTTTC.

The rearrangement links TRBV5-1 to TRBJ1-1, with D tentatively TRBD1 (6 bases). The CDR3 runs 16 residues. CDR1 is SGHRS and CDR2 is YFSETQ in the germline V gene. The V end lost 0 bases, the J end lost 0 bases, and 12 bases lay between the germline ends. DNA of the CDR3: TGCGCCAGCAGCTTGGGGTGGACAGACATGAACACTGAAGCTTTCTTT. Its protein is CASSLGWTDMNTEAFF.

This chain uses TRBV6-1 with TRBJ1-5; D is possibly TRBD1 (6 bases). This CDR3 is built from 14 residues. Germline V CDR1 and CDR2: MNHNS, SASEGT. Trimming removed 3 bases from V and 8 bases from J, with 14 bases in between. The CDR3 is CASSEEGGWKPQHF. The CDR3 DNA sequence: TGTGCCAGCAGTGAGGAGGGGGGGTGGAAGCCCCAGCATTTT.

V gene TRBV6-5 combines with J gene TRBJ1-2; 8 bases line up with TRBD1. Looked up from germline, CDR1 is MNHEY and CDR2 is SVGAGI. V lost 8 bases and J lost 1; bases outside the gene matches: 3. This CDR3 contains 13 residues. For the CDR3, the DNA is TGTGCCAGCCGGGACAGGATTAACTATGGCTACACCTTC. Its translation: CASRDRINYGYTF.

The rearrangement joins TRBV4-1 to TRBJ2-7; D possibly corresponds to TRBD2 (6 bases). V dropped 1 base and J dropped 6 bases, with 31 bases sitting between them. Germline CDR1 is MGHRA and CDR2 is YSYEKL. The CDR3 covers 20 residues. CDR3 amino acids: CASSQVTRREDNGRIGEQYF. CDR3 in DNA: TGCGCCAGCAGCCAAGTAACCCGCAGGGAGGATAACGGGAGAATCGGCGAGCAGTACTTC.

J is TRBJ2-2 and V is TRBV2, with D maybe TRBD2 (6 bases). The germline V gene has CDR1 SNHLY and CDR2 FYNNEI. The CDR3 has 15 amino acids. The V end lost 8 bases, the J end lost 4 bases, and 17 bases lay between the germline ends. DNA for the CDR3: TGTGCCAGCGCACCGGGACTCCCAACCACCGGGGAGCTGTTTTTT. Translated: CASAPGLPTTGELFF.

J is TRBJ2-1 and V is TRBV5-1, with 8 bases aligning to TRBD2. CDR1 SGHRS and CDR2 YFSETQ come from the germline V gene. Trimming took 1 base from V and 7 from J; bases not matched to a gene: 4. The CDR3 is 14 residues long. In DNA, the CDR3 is TGCGCCAGCAGCTTGTGGGGACTAGATAATGAGCAGTTCTTC. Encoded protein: CASSLWGLDNEQFF.

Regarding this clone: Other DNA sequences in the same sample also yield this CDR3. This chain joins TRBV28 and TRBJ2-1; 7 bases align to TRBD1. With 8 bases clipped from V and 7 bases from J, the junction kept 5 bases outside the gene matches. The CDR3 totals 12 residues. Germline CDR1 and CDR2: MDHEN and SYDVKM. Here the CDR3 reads CASVTGYNEQFF. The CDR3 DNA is TGTGCCAGCGTGACAGGGTATAATGAGCAGTTCTTC. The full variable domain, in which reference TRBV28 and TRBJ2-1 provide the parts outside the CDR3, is DVKVTQSSRYLVKRTGEKVFLECVQDMDHENMFWYRQDPGLGLRLIYFSYDVKMKEKGDIPEGYSVSREKKERFSLILESASTNQTSMYLCASVTGYNEQFFGPGTRLTVL.

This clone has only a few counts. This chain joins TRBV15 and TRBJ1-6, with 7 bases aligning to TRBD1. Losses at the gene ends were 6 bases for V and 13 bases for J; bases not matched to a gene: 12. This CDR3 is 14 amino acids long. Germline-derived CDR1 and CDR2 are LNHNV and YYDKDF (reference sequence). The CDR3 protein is CATSPTDQGVPLHF. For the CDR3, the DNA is TGTGCCACCAGTCCCACCGATCAGGGGGTTCCCCTCCACTTT.

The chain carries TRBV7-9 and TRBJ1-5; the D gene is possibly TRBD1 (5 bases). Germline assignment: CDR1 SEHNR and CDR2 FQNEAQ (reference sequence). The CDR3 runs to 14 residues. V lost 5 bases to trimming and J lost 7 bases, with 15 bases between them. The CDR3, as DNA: TGTGCCAGCAGCCAGACATCCCGGGGGCAGCCCCAGCATTTT. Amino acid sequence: CASSQTSRGQPQHF.